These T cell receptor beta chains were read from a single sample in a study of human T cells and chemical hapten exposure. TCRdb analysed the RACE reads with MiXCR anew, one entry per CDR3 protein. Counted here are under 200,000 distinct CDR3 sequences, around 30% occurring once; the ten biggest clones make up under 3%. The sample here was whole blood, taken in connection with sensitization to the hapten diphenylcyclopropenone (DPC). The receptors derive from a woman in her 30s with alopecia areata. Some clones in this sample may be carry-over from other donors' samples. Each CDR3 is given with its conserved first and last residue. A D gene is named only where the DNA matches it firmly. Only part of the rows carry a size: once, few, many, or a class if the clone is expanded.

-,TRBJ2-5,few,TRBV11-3,CASSLEPPSQYF,TGTGCCAGCAGCTTAGAGCCCCCGTCCCAGTACTTC
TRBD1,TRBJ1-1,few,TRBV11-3,CASSLGSGQGAGNTEAFF,TGTGCCAGCAGCTTGGGTTCGGGACAGGGGGCCGGGAACACTGAAGCTTTCTTT
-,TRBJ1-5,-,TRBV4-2,CASSQDGEQPQHF,TGTGCCAGCAGCCAAGATGGAGAACAGCCCCAGCATTTT
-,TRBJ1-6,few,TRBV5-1,CASRAGGYNSPLHF,TGCGCCAGCCGAGCCGGGGGATATAATTCACCCCTCCACTTT
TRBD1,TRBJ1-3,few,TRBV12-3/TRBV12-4,CASSYYRGSGNTIYF,TGTGCCAGCAGCTACTACAGGGGCTCTGGAAACACCATATATTTT
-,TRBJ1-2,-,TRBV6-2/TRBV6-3,CASSYRVRGYGYTF,TGTGCCAGCAGTTACAGGGTTCGCGGCTATGGCTACACCTTC
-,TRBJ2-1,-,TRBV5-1,CASSLERYEQFF,TGCGCCAGCAGCTTGGAGAGGTATGAGCAGTTCTTC
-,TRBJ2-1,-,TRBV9,CASSVGATSYNEQFF,TGTGCCAGCAGCGTAGGGGCTACCTCCTACAATGAGCAGTTCTTC
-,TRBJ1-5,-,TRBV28,CASREGVQPQHF,TGTGCCAGCAGGGAGGGTGTTCAGCCCCAGCATTTT
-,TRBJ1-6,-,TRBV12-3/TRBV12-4,CASSRRDNSPLHF,TGTGCCAGCAGCCGACGGGATAATTCACCCCTCCACTTT
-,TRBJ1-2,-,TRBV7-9,CASSLVDGRHGYTF,TGTGCCAGCAGCTTAGTGGACGGAAGGCATGGCTACACCTTC
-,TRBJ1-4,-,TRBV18,CASSPGPANEKLFF,TGTGCCAGCTCACCGGGACCGGCGAATGAAAAACTGTTTTTT
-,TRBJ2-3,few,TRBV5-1,CASSLAPRDTQYF,TGCGCCAGCAGCTTGGCCCCACGAGATACGCAGTATTTT
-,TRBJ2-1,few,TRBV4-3,CASSQDLASWSEQFF,TGCGCCAGCAGCCAAGATCTGGCTAGTTGGAGTGAGCAGTTCTTC
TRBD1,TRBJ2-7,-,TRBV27,CASSSLTSPGQGAWEQYF,TGTGCCAGCAGTTCCCTGACTTCACCAGGACAGGGGGCGTGGGAGCAGTACTTC
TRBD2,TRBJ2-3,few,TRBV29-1,CSVAQREGLEYF,TGCAGCGTTGCCCAGCGGGAGGGCCTGGAGTATTTT
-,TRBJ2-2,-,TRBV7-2,CASSLQWTGELFF,TGTGCCAGCAGCTTACAATGGACCGGGGAGCTGTTTTTT
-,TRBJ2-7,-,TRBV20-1,CSARGDRYEQYF,TGCAGTGCTAGGGGGGACCGCTACGAGCAGTACTTC
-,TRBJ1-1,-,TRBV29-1,CSVGRSMNTEAFF,TGCAGCGTTGGCAGGAGCATGAACACTGAAGCTTTCTTT
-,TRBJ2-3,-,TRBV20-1,CSAPRRAKDTQYF,TGCAGTGCCCCCCGGAGGGCCAAAGATACGCAGTATTTT
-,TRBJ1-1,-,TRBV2,CASSVGGTEAFF,TGTGCCAGCAGTGTGGGGGGCACTGAAGCTTTCTTT
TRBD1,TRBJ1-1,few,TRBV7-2,CASSLQGARAFF,TGTGCCAGCAGCTTACAGGGGGCGAGAGCTTTCTTT
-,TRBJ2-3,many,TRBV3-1,CASSQVQDTQYF,TGTGCCAGCAGCCAAGTTCAGGATACGCAGTATTTT
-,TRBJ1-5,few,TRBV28,CASSLLQGGNQPQHF,TGTGCCAGCAGTTTATTGCAGGGAGGGAATCAGCCCCAGCATTTT
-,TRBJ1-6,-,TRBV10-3,CAISESTLGTPDSPLHF,TGTGCCATCAGTGAGTCGACTCTCGGGACACCAGATTCACCCCTCCACTTT
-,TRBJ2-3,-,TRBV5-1,CASSLNADTQYF,TGCGCCAGCAGCTTGAATGCAGATACGCAGTATTTT
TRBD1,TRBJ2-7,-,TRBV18,CASSPDRGLSYEQYF,TGTGCCAGCTCACCAGACAGGGGGCTATCCTACGAGCAGTACTTC
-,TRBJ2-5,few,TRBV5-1,CASSPRDPKTQYF,TGCGCCAGCAGCCCCCGGGACCCCAAGACCCAGTACTTC
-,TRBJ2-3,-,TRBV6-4,CASSDSPGRPDTQYF,TGTGCCAGCAGTGACTCGCCAGGACGGCCAGATACGCAGTATTTT
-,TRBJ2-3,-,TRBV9,CASSGTSTPDTQYF,TGTGCCAGCAGTGGTACATCTACTCCAGATACGCAGTATTTT
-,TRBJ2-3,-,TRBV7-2,CASSSYPPDTQYF,TGTGCCAGCAGCTCTTACCCGCCAGATACGCAGTATTTT
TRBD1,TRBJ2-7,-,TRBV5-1,CASSLRDRGQEQYF,TGCGCCAGCAGCTTGCGGGACAGGGGTCAAGAGCAGTACTTC
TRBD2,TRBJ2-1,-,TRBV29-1,CSVTGLPTDYNEQFF,TGCAGCGTGACGGGACTACCTACCGACTACAATGAGCAGTTCTTC
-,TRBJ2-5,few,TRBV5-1,CASSLLNGKETQYF,TGCGCCAGCAGCTTGTTGAACGGGAAAGAGACCCAGTACTTC
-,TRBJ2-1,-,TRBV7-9,CASSLGPFRNEQFF,TGTGCCAGCAGCTTAGGGCCTTTCAGGAATGAGCAGTTCTTC
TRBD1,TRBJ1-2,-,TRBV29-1,CSVAPQGASGYTF,TGCAGCGTGGCTCCCCAGGGGGCAAGTGGCTACACCTTC
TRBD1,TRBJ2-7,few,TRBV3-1,CASSQDDRGYEQYF,TGTGCCAGCAGCCAAGATGACAGGGGCTACGAGCAGTACTTC
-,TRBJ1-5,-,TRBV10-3,CAISESSGNQPQHF,TGTGCCATCAGTGAGTCTAGTGGGAATCAGCCCCAGCATTTT
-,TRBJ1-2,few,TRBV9,CASSVAGADYGYTF,TGTGCCAGCAGCGTAGCTGGGGCGGACTATGGCTACACCTTC
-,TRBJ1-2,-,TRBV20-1,CSASGGKLDGYTF,TGCAGTGCATCGGGGGGTAAACTAGATGGCTACACCTTC
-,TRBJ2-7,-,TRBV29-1,CSVEDDLAGSGEQYF,TGCAGCGTTGAAGATGATTTGGCAGGGTCGGGCGAGCAGTACTTC
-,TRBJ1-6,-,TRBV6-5,CASSIRGENSPLHF,TGTGCCAGCAGTATTCGGGGGGAGAATTCACCCCTCCACTTT
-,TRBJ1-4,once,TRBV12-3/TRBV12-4,CASRKDSVNEKLFF,TGTGCCAGCAGAAAAGACAGCGTTAATGAAAAACTGTTTTTT
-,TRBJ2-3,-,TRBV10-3,CAISERRLADTQYF,TGTGCCATCAGTGAGCGCCGTTTGGCTGATACGCAGTATTTT
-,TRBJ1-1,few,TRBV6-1,CASTPGVVRSMNTEAFF,TGTGCCAGCACCCCAGGGGTAGTCCGATCCATGAACACTGAAGCTTTCTTT
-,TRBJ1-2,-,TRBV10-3,CAISGSGGLRDGYTF,TGTGCCATCAGTGGATCGGGGGGGCTTCGCGATGGCTACACCTTC
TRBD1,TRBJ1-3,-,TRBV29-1,CSVGQGSGNTIYF,TGCAGCGTTGGACAGGGCTCTGGAAACACCATATATTTT